This T cell receptor beta chain was sequenced in a study of T-cell memory formation after mild COVID-19. The length of the CDR3 is 18 residues. The trim removed 3 bases at V and 2 bases at J, leaving 13 bases unmatched. The germline V gene has CDR1 KGHDR and CDR2 SFDVKD. TCRdb independently ran MiXCR on the 5' RACE reads; one entry per CDR3 protein. The data show about 57,000 distinct CDR3 sequences, with 12% seen just once and 20% to 25% held by the top ten. Sequences were obtained from PBMCs or a T cell subset sorted from them (not recorded which). The TCR comes from a man in his late teens or twenties who had mild COVID-19 (a few samples of this study predate the infection). Cell type and time point are not known. The rearrangement links TRBV24-1 to TRBJ2-3, with 7 bases matching TRBD2. CDR3 sequence (DNA): TGTGCCACCAGTGATCCTCGGGCCAGGGAGGGACTCACAGATACGCAGTATTTT. Amino acid sequence: CATSDPRAREGLTDTQYF.